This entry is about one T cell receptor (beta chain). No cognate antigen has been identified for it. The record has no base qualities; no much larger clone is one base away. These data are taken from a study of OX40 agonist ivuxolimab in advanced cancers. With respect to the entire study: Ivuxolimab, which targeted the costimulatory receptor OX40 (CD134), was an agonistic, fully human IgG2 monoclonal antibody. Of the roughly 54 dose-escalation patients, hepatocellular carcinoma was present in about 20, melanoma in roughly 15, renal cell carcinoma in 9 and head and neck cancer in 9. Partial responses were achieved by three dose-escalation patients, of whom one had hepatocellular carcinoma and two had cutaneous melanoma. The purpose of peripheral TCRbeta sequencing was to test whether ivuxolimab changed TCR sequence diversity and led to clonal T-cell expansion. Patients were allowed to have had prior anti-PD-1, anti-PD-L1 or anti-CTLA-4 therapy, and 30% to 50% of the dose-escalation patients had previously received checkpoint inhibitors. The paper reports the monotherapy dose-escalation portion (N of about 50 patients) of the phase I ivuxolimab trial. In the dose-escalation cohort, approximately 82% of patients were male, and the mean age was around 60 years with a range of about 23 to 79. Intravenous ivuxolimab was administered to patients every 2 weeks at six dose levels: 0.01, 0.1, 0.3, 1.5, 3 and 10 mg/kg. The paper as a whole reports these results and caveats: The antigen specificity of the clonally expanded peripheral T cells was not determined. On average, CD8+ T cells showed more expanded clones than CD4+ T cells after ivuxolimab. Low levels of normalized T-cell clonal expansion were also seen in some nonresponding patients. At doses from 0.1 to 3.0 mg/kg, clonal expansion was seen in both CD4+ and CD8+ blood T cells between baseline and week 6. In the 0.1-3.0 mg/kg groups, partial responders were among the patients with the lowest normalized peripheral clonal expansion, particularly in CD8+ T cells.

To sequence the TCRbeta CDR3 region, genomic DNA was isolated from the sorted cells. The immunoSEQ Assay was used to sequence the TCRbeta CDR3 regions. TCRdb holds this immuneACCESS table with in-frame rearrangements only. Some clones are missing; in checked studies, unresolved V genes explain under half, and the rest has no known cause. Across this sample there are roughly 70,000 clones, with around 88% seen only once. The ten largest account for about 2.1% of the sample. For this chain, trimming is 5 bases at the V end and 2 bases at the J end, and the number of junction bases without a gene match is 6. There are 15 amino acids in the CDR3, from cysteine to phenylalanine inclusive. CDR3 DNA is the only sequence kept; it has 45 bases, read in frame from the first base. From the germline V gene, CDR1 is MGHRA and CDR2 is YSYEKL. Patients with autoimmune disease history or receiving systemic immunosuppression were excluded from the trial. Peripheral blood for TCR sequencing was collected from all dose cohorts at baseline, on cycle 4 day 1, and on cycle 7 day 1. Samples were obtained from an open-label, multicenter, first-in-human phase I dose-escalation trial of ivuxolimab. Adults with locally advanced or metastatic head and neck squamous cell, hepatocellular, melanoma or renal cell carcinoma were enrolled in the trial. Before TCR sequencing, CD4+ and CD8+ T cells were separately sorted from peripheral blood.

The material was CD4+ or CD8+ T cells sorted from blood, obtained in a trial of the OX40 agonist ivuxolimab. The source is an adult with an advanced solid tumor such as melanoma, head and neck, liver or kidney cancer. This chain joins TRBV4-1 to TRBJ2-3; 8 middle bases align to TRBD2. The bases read TGCGCCAGCAGCGGCCGGGAGGGATACACAGATACGCAGTATTTT. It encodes CASSGREGYTDTQYF.